This TCR beta chain was observed in a study of monozygotic twins with inflammatory bowel disease. General study findings and limits: Among T cells, the various subtypes were not distinguishable. No difference was seen in repertoire similarity between concordant and discordant twins, possibly from limited power.

UMIs bearing a 6-nucleotide sample barcode were added through template switching. Reprocessing the 5' RACE reads, TCRdb reports a single entry for every CDR3 protein and omits DNA. With 85,000 to 110,000 distinct CDR3 sequences in the sample, the ten largest clones hold approximately 2%. The CDR3 extends over 16 amino acids. Germline V gene sequence: CDR1 SSHAT, CDR2 FNYEAQ (reference sequence). For this clonotype: The antigen is unknown.

The rearrangement joins TRBV7-7 to TRBJ2-3; TCRdb designates TRBD2, a call that cannot be tested without DNA. This clonotype originated in a human donor with ulcerative colitis or Crohn's disease, or a healthy co-twin of an affected twin (not recorded which). Sequencing used blood. The CDR3 reads CASSPGTSGSTDTQYF.